This T cell receptor (beta chain) came from a study of cytomegalovirus exposure and HLA in healthy donors. Trimming removed 4 bases from V and 5 bases from J, with 16 bases in between. In germline, CDR1 is SGDLS, CDR2 YYNGEE. CDR3 length equals 14 residues. Primers for the PCR totalled 60 Vbeta and 13 Jbeta. The data were produced by immunoSEQ multiplex PCR, yet TCRdb's version contains in-frame clones alone and is incomplete. The listing records some 130,000 clones. This chain links TRBV9 with TRBJ2-7; D might be TRBD1 (6 bases). The sample taken for sequencing was PBMCs. This TCR was sampled from a woman in her thirties or forties in good health and CMV-seropositive. CDR3 amino acids: CASSPRPRDNEQYF. In DNA, the CDR3 is TGTGCCAGCAGCCCAAGACCCAGGGACAACGAGCAGTACTTC.